This TCR beta chain was recovered during a study of cytomegalovirus exposure and HLA in healthy donors. Turning to the study itself: An early release of data contained about 85 million unique TCRs, which came from HLA-typed donors.

V shed 0 bases and J shed 8 bases, with 13 bases lying between them. The CDR3 runs 14 residues. Germline CDR1 reads SGHTA; CDR2 reads FQGNSA. Findings and caveats of the study: By HLA locus, TCR association rates varied in a later analysis, with DRB1 showing the most and HLA-C the fewest. A later analysis linked a missense DCLRE1C variant to TCR beta V- and J-gene trimming.

This PCR relied on a set of 60 Vbeta primers and 13 Jbeta primers. The protocol was immunoSEQ multiplex PCR, while the TCRdb copy is restricted to in-frame clones and leaves out a portion. The sample includes around 100,000 clones, 79% seen only once; the top ten take about 3.1%. Only a few counts were recorded for this clone. The antigen is not known. Sequencing was carried out using PBMCs. This chain uses TRBV7-2 with TRBJ1-1; no clear D gene. The receptor was derived from a woman aged 40-49 years in good health and CMV-seronegative. CDR3 in DNA: TGTGCCAGCAGCTTAGCGCTACTAGGAGGGGAAGCTTTCTTT. Protein sequence: CASSLALLGGEAFF.